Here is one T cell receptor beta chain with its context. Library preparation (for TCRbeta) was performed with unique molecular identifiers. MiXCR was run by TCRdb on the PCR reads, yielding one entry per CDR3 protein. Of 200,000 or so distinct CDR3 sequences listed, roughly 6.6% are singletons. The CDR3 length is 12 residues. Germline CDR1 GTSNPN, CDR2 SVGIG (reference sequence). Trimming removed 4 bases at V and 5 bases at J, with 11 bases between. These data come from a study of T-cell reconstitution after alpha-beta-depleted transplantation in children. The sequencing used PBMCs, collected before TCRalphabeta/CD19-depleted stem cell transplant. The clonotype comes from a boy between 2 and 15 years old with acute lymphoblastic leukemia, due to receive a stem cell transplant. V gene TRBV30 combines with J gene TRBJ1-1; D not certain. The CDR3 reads CAWTVSVTEAFF. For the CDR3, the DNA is TGTGCCTGGACAGTGTCGGTTACTGAAGCTTTCTTT.